These 10 T cell receptor beta chains were sequenced from one sample in a study of blood T cells in healthy people across ages. A second PCR, run for about 7 to 11 cycles, used a sample-barcoded 5' primer plus a J-beta primer mix. TCRdb re-analysed the 5' RACE reads in MiXCR, keeping a single row per CDR3 protein. Of fewer than 2 million distinct CDR3 sequences listed, about two fifths are singletons. The sample consisted of blood. The source of these receptors is a human donor in good health.

This clonotype was seen once. The chain uses TRBV10-3 and TRBJ2-1; 8 nucleotides agree with TRBD1. Germline CDR1 ENHRY, CDR2 SYGVKD. This CDR3 has 14 amino acids. Trimming at V came to 3 bases and at J to 7 bases, leaving 5 bases not matched to a gene. The CDR3 reads CAISDLQGVNEQFF. DNA for the CDR3: TGTGCCATCAGTGACCTACAGGGGGTGAATGAGCAGTTCTTC.

Turning to this clonotype: One end of the junction fails to match germline, which may point to a read error. V is TRBV5-5 and J is TRBJ2-4; 7 nucleotides line up with TRBD1. TRBJ2-7 matches the DNA end more closely, so the J call is doubtful. The CDR3 has 14 amino acids. Germline lookup yields CDR1 SGHKS and CDR2 YYEKEE (reference sequence). CDR3 in amino acids: CASCLAQGDYEQYF. The CDR3 DNA reads as TGTGCCAGCTGCTTGGCTCAGGGGGACTACGAGCAGTACTTC.

The chain employs TRBV10-3 and TRBJ2-5; weak D call: TRBD1 (6 bases). This CDR3 has 13 residues. Trimming removed 9 bases at V and 3 bases at J, with 14 bases between. CDR1 is ENHRY and CDR2 is SYGVKD in the germline V gene. In nucleotides, the CDR3 is TGTGCCATTGCCGGGACACCCGAAGAGACCCAGTACTTC. It yields the protein CAIAGTPEETQYF.

This clonotype occurred many times. The chain carries TRBV11-2 and TRBJ2-7, with D perhaps matching TRBD2 (6 bases). Trimming took off 0 bases at V and 3 bases at J, with 12 bases between the two ends. The CDR3 has 15 residues. Per germline, CDR1 SGHAT and CDR2 FQNNGV. The CDR3 DNA sequence: TGTGCCAGCAGCTTAGATGGGGGGTACAACTACGAGCAGTACTTC. Amino acid sequence: CASSLDGGYNYEQYF.

This clonotype was seen more than once but under ten times. This chain joins TRBV9 and TRBJ1-2; D gene ambiguous. V lost 3 bases and J 7 bases, leaving 13 bases between the germline ends. The CDR3 loop spans 13 amino acids. Germline CDR1 is SGDLS and CDR2 is YYNGEE. The CDR3 coding sequence is TGTGCCAGCAGCGGTGACCCCGGGAGTGGCTACACCTTC. Protein: CASSGDPGSGYTF.

This clonotype was seen more than once but under ten times. V and J are TRBV20-1 and TRBJ2-5, with 8 positions matching TRBD1. The CDR3 loop spans 12 amino acids. Germline V lookup: CDR1 DFQATT, CDR2 SNEGSKA (reference sequence). V lost 7 bases, J lost 5 bases, and 6 bases stayed unmatched. The DNA for the CDR3 is TGCAGTGGGACAGGGTTCGAGGAGACCCAGTACTTC. It codes for CSGTGFEETQYF.

A few counts support this clonotype. The J gene is TRBJ1-6, the V gene TRBV4-1; D is ambiguous. The length of the CDR3 is 14 residues. V was pared by 1 base and J by 11 bases, with 12 bases between. The germline gives CDR1 MGHRA, CDR2 YSYEKL. The CDR3 loop reads CASSQGSSYPPLHF. CDR3 coding DNA: TGCGCCAGCAGCCAAGGGAGTTCATACCCACCCCTCCACTTT.

J is TRBJ2-4 and V is TRBV7-9; the match to TRBD2 covers 13 bases. Judging by the DNA end, TRBJ2-5 fits better; the J call may be wrong. Germline V lookup: CDR1 SEHNR, CDR2 FQNEAQ (reference sequence). The CDR3 contains 15 residues. DNA of the CDR3: TGTGCCAGCAGCCCGACCGGGACTAGCGGGGTGACCCAGTACTTC. It encodes CASSPTGTSGVTQYF.

This clonotype was detected a few times. The genes are TRBV10-3 and TRBJ1-5; 8 bases match TRBD1. The ends lost 5 bases at V and 5 bases at J; junction bases unmatched: 5. The CDR3 has 14 amino acids. Germline values: CDR1 ENHRY, CDR2 SYGVKD. CDR3 residues: CAISLDRADQPQHF. The CDR3 nucleotides are TGTGCCATCAGTTTGGACAGGGCAGATCAGCCCCAGCATTTT.

This clonotype was counted a few times. The chain employs TRBV12-3 or TRBV12-4 and TRBJ2-7, with D tentatively TRBD1 or TRBD2 (6 bases each). The V end lost 5 bases, the J end lost 1 base, and 18 bases lay between the germline ends. The CDR3 loop spans 16 amino acids. Here the CDR3 DNA reads TGTGCCAGCAGTCTAAGTTGGGGAGGACAGTCCTACGAGCAGTACTTC. Protein: CASSLSWGGQSYEQYF.